The 20 T cell receptor beta chains below all came from one sample that was sequenced in a study of PD-1 blockade in mismatch repair-deficient tumors. TCRdb keeps only in-frame clones here, not all; method: immunoSEQ multiplex PCR. The repertoire holds 120,000 or so clones, with about 86% as singletons. The source was peripheral blood, collected 44 weeks after starting pembrolizumab. These TCRs come from an adult with mismatch repair-deficient cancer.

The chain has TRBV5-6 and TRBJ2-2, with 8 bases fitting TRBD2. The CDR3 is 19 residues long. The germline V gene encodes CDR1 SGHDT and CDR2 YYEEEE. The junction had 16 bases not matched to a gene; V was cut back by 0 bases and J by 6 bases. The CDR3 region has the DNA TGTGCCAGCAGCTTGGGGATGACCGGGACTAGTAAAACCCCCGGGGAGCTGTTTTTT. Its protein is CASSLGMTGTSKTPGELFF.

This clone has just one count. This chain uses TRBV6-1 with TRBJ2-7; 9 positions match TRBD1. Trimming at V came to 6 bases and at J to 3 bases, leaving 0 bases not matched to a gene. From germline, CDR1 is MNHNS and CDR2 SASEGT. CDR3 length equals 12 residues. The CDR3, as DNA: TGTGCCAGCAGGGGACAGGGCTACGAGCAGTACTTC. Protein: CASRGQGYEQYF.

J is TRBJ2-1 and V is TRBV4-2, with D hard to call. In germline, CDR1 is LGHNA, CDR2 YNFKEQ. The CDR3 totals 16 residues. V lost 0 bases to trimming and J lost 0 bases, with 9 bases between them. CDR3 in DNA: TGTGCCAGCAGCCAAGATTTCGCGGTCTCCTACAATGAGCAGTTCTTC. It is translated as CASSQDFAVSYNEQFF.

CDR3 loop: CSVETGWGSTEAFF. In nucleotides, the CDR3 is TGCAGCGTTGAGACAGGGTGGGGAAGCACTGAAGCTTTCTTT. The chain carries TRBV29-1 and TRBJ1-1, with 7 bases matching TRBD1. This CDR3 has 14 amino acids. CDR1 and CDR2 from the germline V gene are SQVTM and ANQGSEA. The V segment lost 3 bases and the J segment 4 bases; nucleotides outside the gene matches: 8.

V gene TRBV12-5 combines with J gene TRBJ2-1; D gene unclear. The CDR3 spans 13 residues. In germline, CDR1 is LGHNT, CDR2 FRNRAP. Trimming took off 2 bases at V and 7 bases at J, with 9 bases between the two ends. CDR3 nucleotides: TGTGCTAGTGGTTTGTTAATATGGAATGAGCAGTTCTTC. Translated: CASGLLIWNEQFF.

The genes are TRBV5-1 and TRBJ2-1; 7 bases align to TRBD1. The CDR3 contains 16 residues. In germline, CDR1 is SGHRS, CDR2 YFSETQ. The junction had 17 bases not matched to a gene; V was cut back by 4 bases and J by 10 bases. The CDR3 is CASSRWTGPPLGEQFF. The CDR3 region has the DNA TGCGCCAGCAGCAGATGGACAGGCCCGCCCCTTGGGGAGCAGTTCTTC.

The genes are TRBV28 and TRBJ1-2; 10 bases line up with TRBD1. The CDR3 totals 14 residues. Losses at the gene ends were 4 bases for V and 7 bases for J; bases not matched to a gene: 6. From germline, CDR1 is MDHEN and CDR2 SYDVKM. The CDR3 region is CASSYGQGVAGYTF. The CDR3 bases are TGTGCCAGCAGTTATGGACAGGGGGTAGCTGGCTACACCTTC.

The rearrangement links TRBV5-5 to TRBJ1-5, with D maybe TRBD1 (5 bases). From germline, CDR1 is SGHKS and CDR2 YYEKEE (reference sequence). V lost 1 base, J lost 5 bases, and 16 bases lay in between. This CDR3 comprises 16 residues. The CDR3 loop is CASSLLVRVSDQPQHF. In DNA, the CDR3 is TGTGCCAGCAGCTTGTTGGTCAGGGTCTCGGATCAGCCCCAGCATTTT.

The chain uses TRBV4-3 and TRBJ1-2; 8 positions agree with TRBD1. The germline gives CDR1 LGHNA, CDR2 YSLEER. The length of the CDR3 is 17 residues. The V segment lost 0 bases and the J segment 6 bases; nucleotides outside the gene matches: 12. The CDR3 region has the DNA TGCGCCAGCAGCCAAGATCCAAAGACGGGACAGGTGAATGGCTACACCTTC. Protein sequence: CASSQDPKTGQVNGYTF.

The V and J genes are TRBV5-1 and TRBJ1-1; no reliable D call. Trimming left V 1 base short and J 1 base short, with 8 bases between. This CDR3 is built from 14 residues. The V gene's germline CDR1 is SGHRS and CDR2 YFSETQ. CDR3 sequence reads: CASSLSHPNTEAFF. Here the CDR3 DNA reads TGCGCCAGCAGCTTGAGCCACCCGAACACTGAAGCTTTCTTT.

V is TRBV4-1 and J is TRBJ2-1; 10 bases fit TRBD2. Germline V lookup: CDR1 MGHRA, CDR2 YSYEKL. The CDR3 is made up of 16 amino acids. V lost 5 bases, J lost 8 bases, and 12 bases stayed unmatched. CDR3 sequence (DNA): TGCGCCAGCAGCGCTCCTAGCGGGAGTAGGATCGATGAGCAGTTCTTC. Its protein product is CASSAPSGSRIDEQFF.

The rearrangement joins TRBV5-4 to TRBJ2-7; TRBD1 matches at 7 bases. The CDR3 consists of 14 residues. The V gene's germline CDR1 is SGHNT and CDR2 YYREEE (reference sequence). With V trimmed by 2 bases and J by 5 bases, 7 bases remained unmatched. The CDR3 loop reads CASSFWDRPDEQYF. As DNA, the CDR3 is TGTGCCAGCAGCTTCTGGGACAGACCGGACGAGCAGTACTTC.

The chain couples TRBV10-3 to TRBJ2-5; D gene ambiguous. From germline, CDR1 is ENHRY and CDR2 SYGVKD. Between the trimmed V and J ends, which lost 6 bases and 5 bases, there was a span of 13 bases. The CDR3 is 13 amino acids. The CDR3 region has the DNA TGTGCCATCAGGTTGGCTCCGCGGGAGACCCAGTACTTC. This codes for CAIRLAPRETQYF.

The rearrangement uses TRBV19 and TRBJ2-7; a weak D match, TRBD1 (6 bases). There are 15 residues in the CDR3. Germline assignment: CDR1 LNHDA and CDR2 SQIVND (reference sequence). Trimming cost V 3 bases and J 4 bases, with 16 bases left between them. CDR3 residues: CASSIGSTGFYEQYF. The DNA for the CDR3 is TGTGCCAGTAGTATCGGTTCCACAGGGTTTTACGAGCAGTACTTC.

V and J are TRBV6-7 and TRBJ2-3; 10 bases match TRBD2. TRBV6-7 is noted as an ORF with a role that remains uncertain. The V segment lost 5 bases and the J segment 4 bases; nucleotides outside the gene matches: 18. CDR3 size: 19 residues. CDR3 DNA sequence: TGTGCCAGCAGTCAACCACCGGGACTAGCGACGAGGGAGGCAGATACGCAGTATTTT. This encodes CASSQPPGLATREADTQYF.

The genes are TRBV30 and TRBJ2-5; either TRBD1 or TRBD2 may fit D (5 bases each). The CDR3 sequence is 13 residues long. V lost 2 bases to trimming and J lost 1 base, with 8 bases between them. Germline CDR1 and CDR2: GTSNPN and SVGIG (reference sequence). The chain's CDR3 is CAWSWGFQETQYF. CDR3 DNA: TGTGCCTGGAGTTGGGGGTTCCAAGAGACCCAGTACTTC.

V and J are TRBV6-4 and TRBJ2-1; 7 positions agree with TRBD2. Germline V CDR1 and CDR2: MRHNA, SNTAGT. The trim removed 2 bases at V and 3 bases at J, leaving 4 bases unmatched. This CDR3 comprises 15 residues. The CDR3: CASSDGAGDYNEQFF. The DNA of the CDR3 is TGTGCCAGCAGTGACGGGGCGGGAGACTACAATGAGCAGTTCTTC.

The gene calls are TRBV2 and TRBJ2-5; D ambiguous. CDR3 length: 13 residues. Between the trimmed V and J ends, which lost 5 bases and 2 bases, there was a span of 9 bases. Germline CDR1 and CDR2: SNHLY and FYNNEI. The CDR3 nucleotides read TGTGCCAGCAGTCATAACTCTCAAGAGACCCAGTACTTC. It translates to CASSHNSQETQYF.

The chain uses TRBV7-9 and TRBJ2-3; D may be TRBD2 (6 bases). The CDR3 covers 16 residues. Trimming stripped 5 bases from V and 1 base from J, with 16 bases between. Per the germline V gene, CDR1 is SEHNR and CDR2 is FQNEAQ (reference sequence). The CDR3 nucleotides read TGTGCCAGCAGCCCGGCGAGCGGGCGAGGCACAGATACGCAGTATTTT. It encodes CASSPASGRGTDTQYF.

The chain joins TRBV6-6 to TRBJ1-5; D uncertain. Trimming cost V 6 bases and J 6 bases, with 12 bases left between them. The germline gives CDR1 MNHNY, CDR2 SVGAGI (reference sequence). CDR3 length: 13 residues. CDR3 sequence reads: CASRVGSSQPQHF. The CDR3 DNA sequence: TGTGCCAGCAGAGTAGGGAGTAGTCAGCCCCAGCATTTT.